The T cell receptor (beta chain) described here comes from a study of T cells in Graves' hyperthyroidism and ophthalmopathy (dated by TCRdb to the late 2010s). Background on the whole study: Peripheral blood was collected at initial diagnosis, before any treatment. A discovery cohort of around 98 patients, about 40 with Graves' ophthalmopathy and about 60 with stable Graves' hyperthyroidism, was used to find distinguishing TCR V-J signatures. An independent validation cohort of under 20 hyperthyroidism patients and 17 patients who later progressed to ophthalmopathy tested prospective prediction of ophthalmopathy. The 100 or so discovery patients were randomly split 7:3 into training and test sets. Thyroid tissue and blood T-cell repertoires from more than five Graves' hyperthyroidism patients were also compared in the study. After sampling, hyperthyroidism patients received methimazole starting at 30 mg daily, and ophthalmopathy patients received high-dose intravenous methylprednisolone. TCR Vbeta CDR3 sequencing of 135 peripheral blood samples (over 40 ophthalmopathy, some 75 hyperthyroidism and roughly 17 progressor patients) is reported in the paper.

Study-wide conclusions, independent of this receptor: No statistical method was used to set the sample size in advance, and investigators knew the group allocation. A model built on a 13 V-J signature distinguished ophthalmopathy from stable hyperthyroidism, reaching 87.88% sensitivity and 81.08% specificity in cross-validation and 80%/75% in testing. In validation, the model predicted progression to ophthalmopathy with over 65% sensitivity and roughly 75% specificity, a median of about 6 months before onset. Most expanded thyroid clonotypes (frequency above 0.001) were also detected in blood, a finding suggesting that blood repertoires may reflect thyroid immune responses.

Stable Graves' hyperthyroidism was defined as no progression to ophthalmopathy during 18 months of follow-up. Hyperthyroidism patients were aged 18 to 65 years and newly diagnosed, with disease duration of less than 2 months. Any patient with an uncontrolled infection, another autoimmune disease, pregnancy or lactation was excluded. Clinical symptoms, serum thyroxine and TRAb, thyroid ultrasound, and orbital computed tomography formed the basis for the diagnoses. PBMCs were separated from under 11 ml of fresh peripheral blood using Ficoll-Paque density gradient centrifugation. Trizol reagent was used to extract total RNA, and RNA quality was then checked on an Agilent 2100 Bioanalyzer. The CDR3 goes from the cysteine to the phenylalanine over 12 residues. Just CDR3 DNA is preserved here, 36 bases in frame from base 1. The V end loses 8 bases and the J end loses 4 bases, and a stretch of 8 bases separates them. The CDR1 and CDR2 encoded by the germline V gene (reference sequence) are SEHNR and FQNEAQ.

The TCR beta CDR3 regions were amplified from RNA transcripts. A first-round RT-PCR of the TCR CDR3 used the HTBI primer set with the Qiagen OneStep RT-PCR kit. The libraries were constructed in a second round of multiplex PCR and then size-selected and purified. Sequencing of the libraries was done on an Illumina HiSeq2000 using paired-end 100 bp reads. The study's own analysis went as follows. Raw data were processed with SOAPnuke, discarding reads with adapters, uncalled bases, mean Phred below 15, or no exact constant-primer or identifier match. COPE v1.2.5 was used to merge high-quality paired reads, and clonotypes were defined as unique nucleotide sequences. MiTCR v1.1 was used to align clonotypes to the IMGT TRBV, TRBD and TRBJ reference segments. Only V-J combinations with frequency above 0.0001, covering about 99% of repertoires, were analysed. A TCS score was defined as the ratio of F50 (clonal expansion) to E x V (chaos), with BLOSUM62-based TCRdist applied between CDR3 peptides within each V-J. Welch's t-statistics and random forest reduced some 510 V-J features to around 14, which were used in a naive Bayes classifier (R e1071). The Morisita-Horn index was used to measure how similar the thyroid and blood repertoires were. TCRdb cleaned the public reads at Q25 with fastp, built clones with MiXCR and kept in-frame beta chains. Rows matching on CDR3 protein sequence are summarized as one entry with the most common DNA and genes. These V and J calls derive from TCRdb rather than the authors' analysis. Across this sample there are 750,000 to 950,000 distinct CDR3 sequences, with more than 30% seen only once. Of the sample, around 9.3% is held by the ten largest clones.

Of note for this clonotype: What this receptor recognizes is not known. A much larger clone lies a single base off, so this may be a read error.

Sequenced sample: blood. The receptor's source is a man aged 18 to 29 with Graves' hyperthyroidism. Recombination linked TRBV7-9 to TRBJ2-2, with no reliable assignment of the D segment. This receptor carries the CDR3 CASWVVTGELFF. The DNA is TGTGCCAGCTGGGTGGTCACCGGGGAGCTGTTTTTT.